These 2 T cell receptor beta chains originate from one sample sequenced in a study of T cell repertoires in ileal Crohn's disease. TCRdb's table, derived via immunoSEQ multiplex PCR, lists solely in-frame clones and lacks some. The sample has approximately 27,000 clones, around 80% seen once; the top ten hold around 20%. Specimen: ileal tissue. The receptors were sampled from an adult with Crohn's disease.

The V gene is TRBV2, the J gene TRBJ2-3, with D possibly matching TRBD1 (6 bases). V was shortened by 3 bases and J by 8 bases, with 24 bases between the two germline ends. Per germline, CDR1 SNHLY and CDR2 FYNNEI. The CDR3 has 17 amino acids. In DNA, the CDR3 is TGTGCCAGCAGTGAGGGCGTGGGGGCGGACCCCCTTGGTACGCAGTATTTT. Its protein is CASSEGVGADPLGTQYF. The whole variable domain, filled in from reference TRBV2 and TRBJ2-3, reads EPEVTQTPSHQVTQMGQEVILRCVPISNHLYFYWYRQILGQKVEFLVSFYNNEISEKSEIFDDQFSVERPDGSNFTLKIRSTKLEDSAMYFCASSEGVGADPLGTQYFGPGTRLTVL.

This clone occurred once. The rearrangement links TRBV7-2 to TRBJ2-7; a possible D gene is TRBD2 (6 bases). Trimming removed 0 bases from V and 7 bases from J, with 13 bases in between. This CDR3 is built from 14 residues. CDR1 and CDR2 from the germline V gene are SGHTA and FQGNSA. The CDR3 DNA sequence: TGTGCCAGCAGCTTAGCTAGGGGACTGGAAGAGCAGTACTTC. It encodes CASSLARGLEEQYF.